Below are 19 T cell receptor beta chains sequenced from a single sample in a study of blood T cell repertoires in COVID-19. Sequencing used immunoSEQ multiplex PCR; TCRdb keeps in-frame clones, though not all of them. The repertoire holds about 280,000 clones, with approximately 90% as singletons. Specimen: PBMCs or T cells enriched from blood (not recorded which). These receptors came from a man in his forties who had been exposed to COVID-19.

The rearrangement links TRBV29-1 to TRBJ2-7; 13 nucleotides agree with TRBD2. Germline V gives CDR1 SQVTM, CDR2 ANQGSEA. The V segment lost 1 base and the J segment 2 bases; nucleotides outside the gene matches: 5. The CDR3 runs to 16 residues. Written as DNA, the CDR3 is TGCAGCGTTGAAGGTCAGACTAGCGGGGGGCCCTACGAGCAGTACTTC. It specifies CSVEGQTSGGPYEQYF.

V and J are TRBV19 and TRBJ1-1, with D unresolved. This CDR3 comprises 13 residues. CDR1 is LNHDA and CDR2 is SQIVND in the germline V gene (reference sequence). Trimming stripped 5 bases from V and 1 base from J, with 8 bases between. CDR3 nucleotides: TGTGCCAGTAGTGTAGCAGGGAACACTGAAGCTTTCTTT. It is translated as CASSVAGNTEAFF.

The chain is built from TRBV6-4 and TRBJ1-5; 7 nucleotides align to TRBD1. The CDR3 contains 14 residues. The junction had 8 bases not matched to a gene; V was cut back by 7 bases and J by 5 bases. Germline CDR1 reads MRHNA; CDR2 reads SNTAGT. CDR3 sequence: CASKQGGPYQPQHF. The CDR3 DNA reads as TGTGCCAGCAAGCAGGGGGGACCCTATCAGCCCCAGCATTTT.

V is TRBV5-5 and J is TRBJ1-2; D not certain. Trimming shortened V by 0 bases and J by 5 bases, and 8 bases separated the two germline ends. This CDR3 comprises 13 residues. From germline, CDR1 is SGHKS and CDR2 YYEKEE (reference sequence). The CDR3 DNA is TGTGCCAGCAGCTTGGGACTACAGTATGGCTACACCTTC. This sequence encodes CASSLGLQYGYTF.

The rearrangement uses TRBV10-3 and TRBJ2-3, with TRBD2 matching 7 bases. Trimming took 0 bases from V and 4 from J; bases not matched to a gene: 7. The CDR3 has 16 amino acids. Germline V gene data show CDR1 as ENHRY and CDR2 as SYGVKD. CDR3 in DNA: TGTGCCATCAGTGAGTCGACTAGCTCTCTGGCAGATACGCAGTATTTT. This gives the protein CAISESTSSLADTQYF.

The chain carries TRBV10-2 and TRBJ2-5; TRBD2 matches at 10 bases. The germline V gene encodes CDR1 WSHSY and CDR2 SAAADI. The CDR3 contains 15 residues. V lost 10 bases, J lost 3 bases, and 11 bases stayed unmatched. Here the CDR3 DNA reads TGCGCCACACAGCGGGAGGGCGGGCCAGAAGAGACCCAGTACTTC. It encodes CATQREGGPEETQYF.

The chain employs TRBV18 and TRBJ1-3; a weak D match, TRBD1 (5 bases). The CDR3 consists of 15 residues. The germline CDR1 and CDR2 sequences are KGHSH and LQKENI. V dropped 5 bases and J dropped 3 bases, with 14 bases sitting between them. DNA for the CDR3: TGTGCCAGCTCATCCCCAGGGTCTGGTGGAAACACCATATATTTT. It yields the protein CASSSPGSGGNTIYF.

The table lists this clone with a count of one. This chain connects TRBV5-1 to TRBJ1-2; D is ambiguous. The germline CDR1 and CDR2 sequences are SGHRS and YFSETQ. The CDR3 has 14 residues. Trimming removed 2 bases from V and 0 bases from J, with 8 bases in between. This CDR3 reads CASSFAGANYGYTF. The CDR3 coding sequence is TGCGCCAGCAGCTTTGCAGGTGCTAACTATGGCTACACCTTC. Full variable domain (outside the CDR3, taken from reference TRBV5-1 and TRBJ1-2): KAGVTQTPRYLIKTRGQQVTLSCSPISGHRSVSWYQQTPGQGLQFLFEYFSETQRNKGNFPGRFSGRQFSNSRSEMNVSTLELGDSALYLCASSFAGANYGYTFGSGTRLTVV.

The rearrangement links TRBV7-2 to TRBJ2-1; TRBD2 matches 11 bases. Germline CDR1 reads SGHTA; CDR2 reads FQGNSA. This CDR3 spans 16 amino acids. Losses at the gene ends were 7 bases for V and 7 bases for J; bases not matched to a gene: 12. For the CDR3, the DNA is TGTGCCAGCACTAAGGTAGCGGGAGGGCAAGGGAATGAGCAGTTCTTC. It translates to CASTKVAGGQGNEQFF.

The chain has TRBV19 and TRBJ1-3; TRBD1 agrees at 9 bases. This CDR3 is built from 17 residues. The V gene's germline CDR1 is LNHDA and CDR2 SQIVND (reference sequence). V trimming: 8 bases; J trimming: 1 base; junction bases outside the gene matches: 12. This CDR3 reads CASCPVGTGLSGNTIYF. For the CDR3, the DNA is TGTGCCAGTTGCCCAGTCGGGACAGGGTTGTCTGGAAACACCATATATTTT. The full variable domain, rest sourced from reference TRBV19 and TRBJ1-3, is DGGITQSPKYLFRKEGQNVTLSCEQNLNHDAMYWYRQDPGQGLRLIYYSQIVNDFQKGDIAEGYSVSREKKESFPLTVTSAQKNPTAFYLCASCPVGTGLSGNTIYFGEGSWLTVV.

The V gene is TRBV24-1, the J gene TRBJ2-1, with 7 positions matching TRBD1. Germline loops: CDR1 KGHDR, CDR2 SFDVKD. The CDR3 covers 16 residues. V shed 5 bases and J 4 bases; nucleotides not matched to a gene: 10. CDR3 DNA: TGTGCCACCAGTGGCTCCGGGACAGTCCAATACAATGAGCAGTTCTTC. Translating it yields CATSGSGTVQYNEQFF.

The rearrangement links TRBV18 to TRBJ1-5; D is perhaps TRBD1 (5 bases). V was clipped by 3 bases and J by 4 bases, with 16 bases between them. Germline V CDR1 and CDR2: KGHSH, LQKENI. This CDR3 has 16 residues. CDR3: CASSPQGQSGNQPQHF. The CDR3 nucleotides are TGTGCCAGCTCACCCCAGGGCCAGTCCGGTAATCAGCCCCAGCATTTT.

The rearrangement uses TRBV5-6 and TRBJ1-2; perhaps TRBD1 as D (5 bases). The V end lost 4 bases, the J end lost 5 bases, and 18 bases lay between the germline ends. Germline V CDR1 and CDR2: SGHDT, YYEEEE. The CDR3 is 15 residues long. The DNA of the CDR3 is TGTGCCAGCAGCCCGACAGTTACGGCGACATATGGCTACACCTTC. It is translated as CASSPTVTATYGYTF.

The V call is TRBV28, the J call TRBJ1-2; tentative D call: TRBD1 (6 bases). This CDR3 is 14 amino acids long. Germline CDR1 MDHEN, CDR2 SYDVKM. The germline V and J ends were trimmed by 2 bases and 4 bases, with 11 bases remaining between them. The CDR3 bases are TGTGCCAGCAGTTTAGGGAGGGGGTCCTATGGCTACACCTTC. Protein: CASSLGRGSYGYTF.

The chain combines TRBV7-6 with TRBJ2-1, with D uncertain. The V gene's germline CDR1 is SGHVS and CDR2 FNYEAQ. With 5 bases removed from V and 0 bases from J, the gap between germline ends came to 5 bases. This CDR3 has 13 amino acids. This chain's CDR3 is CASSSYSYNEQFF. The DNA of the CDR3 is TGTGCCAGCAGCAGCTACTCCTACAATGAGCAGTTCTTC.

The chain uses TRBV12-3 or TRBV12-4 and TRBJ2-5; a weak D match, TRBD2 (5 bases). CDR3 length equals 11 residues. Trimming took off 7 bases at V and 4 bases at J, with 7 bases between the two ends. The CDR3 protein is CASNAGETQYF. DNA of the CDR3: TGTGCCAGCAACGCGGGAGAGACCCAGTACTTC.

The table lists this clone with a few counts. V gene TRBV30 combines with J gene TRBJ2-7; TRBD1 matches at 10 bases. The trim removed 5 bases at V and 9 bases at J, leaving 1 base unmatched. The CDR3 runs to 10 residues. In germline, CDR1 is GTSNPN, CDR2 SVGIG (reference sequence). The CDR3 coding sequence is TGTGCCTGGGGGACAGGGGTGCAGTACTTC. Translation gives CAWGTGVQYF.

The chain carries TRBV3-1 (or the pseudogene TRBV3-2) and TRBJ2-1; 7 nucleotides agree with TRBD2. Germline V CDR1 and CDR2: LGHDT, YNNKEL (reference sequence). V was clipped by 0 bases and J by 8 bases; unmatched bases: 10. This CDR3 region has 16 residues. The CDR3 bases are TGTGCCAGCAGCCAAGATCGGCGGGACCGGGGGGATGAGCAGTTCTTC. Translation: CASSQDRRDRGDEQFF.

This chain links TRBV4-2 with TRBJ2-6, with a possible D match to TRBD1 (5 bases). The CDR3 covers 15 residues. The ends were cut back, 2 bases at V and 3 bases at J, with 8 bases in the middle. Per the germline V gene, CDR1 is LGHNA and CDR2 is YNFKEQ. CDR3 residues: CASSQQGIGANVLTF. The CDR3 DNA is TGTGCCAGCAGCCAACAGGGAATTGGGGCCAACGTCCTGACTTTC.